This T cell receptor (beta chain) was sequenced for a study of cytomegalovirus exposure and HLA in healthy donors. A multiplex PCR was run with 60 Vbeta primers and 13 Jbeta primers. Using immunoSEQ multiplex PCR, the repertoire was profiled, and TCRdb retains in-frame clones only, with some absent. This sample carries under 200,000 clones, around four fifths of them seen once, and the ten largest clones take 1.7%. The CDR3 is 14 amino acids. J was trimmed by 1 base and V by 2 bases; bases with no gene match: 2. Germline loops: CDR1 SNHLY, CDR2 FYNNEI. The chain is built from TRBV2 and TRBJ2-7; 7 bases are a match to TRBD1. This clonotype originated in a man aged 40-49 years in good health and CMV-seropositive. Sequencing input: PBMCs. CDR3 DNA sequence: TGTGCCAGCAGTGAACAGGGGGTTTCCTACGAGCAGTACTTC. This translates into CASSEQGVSYEQYF.